These 31 T cell receptor beta chains were all obtained from the same sample, sequenced in a study of T cells in Graves' hyperthyroidism and ophthalmopathy. Using RNA transcripts as the source, TCR beta CDR3 regions were amplified. With the HTBI primer set, the TCR CDR3 went through a first round of RT-PCR. One entry per CDR3 protein results from TCRdb running MiXCR on the multiplex PCR reads. The top ten hold approximately 10% of the sample, which has about 740,000 distinct CDR3 sequences, 14% seen once. Sequencing was carried out using blood. The origin of the receptors is a woman under 30 with Graves' hyperthyroidism.

The rearrangement uses TRBV3-1 and TRBJ2-3; D ambiguous. Germline V lookup: CDR1 LGHDT, CDR2 YNNKEL (reference sequence). The ends were cut back, 0 bases at V and 2 bases at J, with 9 bases in the middle. The CDR3 has 15 amino acids. The CDR3 nucleotides read TGTGCCAGCAGCCAAGATGGAACGACCACAGATACGCAGTATTTT. This encodes CASSQDGTTTDTQYF.

This clonotype was seen a few times. The chain couples TRBV25-1 to TRBJ1-1; no clear D gene. The CDR3 runs to 12 residues. Trimming stripped 7 bases from V and 3 bases from J, with 9 bases between. CDR1 and CDR2 from the germline V gene are MGHDK and SYGVNS. CDR3 bases: TGTGCCAGCAATGGGCCTTACACTGAAGCTTTCTTT. This gives the protein CASNGPYTEAFF.

The chain combines TRBV20-1 with TRBJ1-1; tentative D call: TRBD1 (5 bases). Germline V gene data show CDR1 as DFQATT and CDR2 as SNEGSKA (reference sequence). Between the trimmed V and J ends, which lost 6 bases and 1 base, there was a span of 24 bases. This CDR3 spans 17 amino acids. CDR3 sequence reads: CSARLGGTDWGNTEAFF. The CDR3 nucleotides read TGCAGTGCCCGTTTGGGAGGGACCGACTGGGGGAACACTGAAGCTTTCTTT.

This clonotype has a handful of counts. The rearrangement joins TRBV29-1 to TRBJ1-2, with TRBD1 matching over 12 bases. The CDR3 has 14 residues. From germline, CDR1 is SQVTM and CDR2 ANQGSEA. Trimming removed 6 bases from V and 5 bases from J; junction bases left unmatched: 7. CDR3 in DNA: TGCAGCGTGGACCCGGGACAGGGGGCTTATGGCTACACCTTC. Protein sequence: CSVDPGQGAYGYTF.

V is TRBV29-1 and J is TRBJ2-7; 11 positions agree with TRBD1. The CDR3 loop spans 12 amino acids. Germline-derived CDR1 and CDR2 are SQVTM and ANQGSEA. V dropped 4 bases and J dropped 7; count of bases not matched to a gene: 3. CDR3 amino acids: CSVGDRGWEQYF. CDR3 DNA sequence: TGCAGCGTTGGGGACAGGGGGTGGGAGCAGTACTTC.

This clonotype was detected only a few times. The rearrangement uses TRBV9 and TRBJ2-7; D perhaps matches TRBD2 (6 bases). The CDR3 totals 14 residues. CDR1 is SGDLS and CDR2 is YYNGEE in the germline V gene. V was shortened by 0 bases and J by 6 bases, with 13 bases between the two germline ends. The CDR3 region has the DNA TGTGCCAGCAGCGTAGCCGGGAGCTCGCGCGAGCAGTACTTC. Translation: CASSVAGSSREQYF.

Many counts were recorded for this clonotype. The chain is built from TRBV7-3 and TRBJ2-3, with 11 bases that match TRBD1. Germline CDR1 reads SGHTA; CDR2 reads FQGTGA. The CDR3 is 15 residues long. Unmatched junction bases numbered 3, after V lost 4 bases and J lost 3 bases. Here the CDR3 reads CASSSGQGATDTQYF. DNA of the CDR3: TGTGCCAGCAGCTCCGGACAGGGGGCAACAGATACGCAGTATTTT.

In its sample, this clonotype was seen many times. The chain couples TRBV12-3 or TRBV12-4 to TRBJ2-1, with unresolved D. The CDR3 covers 15 residues. Trimming took off 5 bases at V and 0 bases at J, with 11 bases between the two ends. DNA of the CDR3: TGTGCCAGCAGTCGCGACTTAAGCTCCTACAATGAGCAGTTCTTC. It yields the protein CASSRDLSSYNEQFF.

V is TRBV11-2 and J is TRBJ1-1, with D perhaps matching TRBD1 (5 bases). V was trimmed by 5 bases and J by 0 bases, leaving 19 bases between them. This CDR3 comprises 17 residues. Per germline, CDR1 SGHAT and CDR2 FQNNGV. The CDR3 DNA reads as TGTGCCAGCAGCCCATTGGGGCTATTCGTCATGAACACTGAAGCTTTCTTT. Translation: CASSPLGLFVMNTEAFF.

V and J are TRBV7-2 and TRBJ1-1, with D uncertain. This CDR3 region has 14 residues. The germline V gene encodes CDR1 SGHTA and CDR2 FQGNSA. Trimming took off 5 bases at V and 1 base at J, with 11 bases between the two ends. DNA of the CDR3: TGTGCCAGCAGCCATAGGGCGGGGAACACTGAAGCTTTCTTT. It specifies CASSHRAGNTEAFF.

This clonotype was observed at least ten times. The chain is built from TRBV3-1 and TRBJ2-3, with D unclear. Looked up from germline, CDR1 is LGHDT and CDR2 is YNNKEL (reference sequence). Trimming took off 4 bases at V and 2 bases at J, with 16 bases between the two ends. The CDR3 totals 16 residues. The CDR3 spells CASSRSSSRITDTQYF. CDR3 bases: TGTGCCAGCAGCCGTTCGTCCTCTAGGATCACAGATACGCAGTATTTT.

This clonotype was counted only a few times. The chain is built from TRBV20-1 and TRBJ2-1; TRBD2 agrees at 10 bases. The V gene's germline CDR1 is DFQATT and CDR2 SNEGSKA (reference sequence). Trimming cost V 6 bases and J 10 bases; bases outside gene matches: 12. CDR3 size: 14 residues. For the CDR3, the DNA is TGCAGTGCCCAACTAGCGGGACCCTTAGGAGAGCAGTTCTTC. Translation gives CSAQLAGPLGEQFF.

On this clonotype itself: This is likely a read error, given that the CDR3 carries no conserved phenylalanine or tryptophan at its end. This chain joins TRBV29-1 and TRBJ2-7, with D possibly TRBD1 on 6 matching bases. Trimming pared 6 bases from V and 7 bases from J, leaving 16 bases between. CDR1 and CDR2 (germline): SQVTM, ANQGSEA. The CDR3 runs 12 residues. In DNA, the CDR3 is TGCAGCGTAACTCCCCAGGGGCTGGAGCAGTACCTC. This sequence encodes CSVTPQGLEQYL.

This clonotype was found many times. The genes are TRBV12-3 or TRBV12-4 and TRBJ2-1; 9 nucleotides align to TRBD1. V was pared by 3 bases and J by 4 bases, with 4 bases of the junction left unmatched. This CDR3 has 15 amino acids. The CDR3 is CASSFPGQGYNEQFF. The CDR3 coding sequence is TGTGCCAGCAGTTTCCCGGGACAGGGATACAATGAGCAGTTCTTC.

The table lists this clonotype with many counts. The V call is TRBV2, the J call TRBJ1-2; TRBD1 is a possible D gene (5 bases). Trimming took off 2 bases at V and 3 bases at J, with 7 bases between the two ends. The CDR3 is 13 residues long. Germline values: CDR1 SNHLY, CDR2 FYNNEI. CDR3 DNA: TGTGCCAGCAGTGAACCCAGGGACTATGGCTACACCTTC. Translating it yields CASSEPRDYGYTF.

This clonotype was counted at least ten times. This chain connects TRBV11-2 to TRBJ2-7; TRBD1 matches 9 bases. The CDR3 runs to 17 residues. The V gene end was trimmed by 5 bases and the J gene end by 3 bases; junction bases not matched to a gene: 14. Germline assignment: CDR1 SGHAT and CDR2 FQNNGV. CDR3 residues: CASSVRDRAFGVYEQYF. DNA for the CDR3: TGTGCCAGCAGCGTCCGGGACAGGGCGTTCGGGGTCTACGAGCAGTACTTC. Full variable domain (rest looked up from reference TRBV11-2 and TRBJ2-7): EAGVAQSPRYKIIEKRQSVAFWCNPISGHATLYWYQQILGQGPKLLIQFQNNGVVDDSQLPKDRFSAERLKGVDSTLKIQPAKLEDSAVYLCASSVRDRAFGVYEQYFGPGTRLTVT.

This clonotype has only a few counts. The J gene is TRBJ1-2, the V gene TRBV14; D possibly corresponds to TRBD1 (5 bases). The CDR3 is 15 residues long. CDR1 is SGHDN, CDR2 FVKESK, per germline. V was clipped by 2 bases and J by 6 bases, with 16 bases between them. In DNA, the CDR3 is TGTGCCAGCAGCCAAACTTACAGGAGGGAAGATGGCTACACCTTC. This sequence encodes CASSQTYRREDGYTF.

This clonotype was seen a handful of times. The rearrangement uses TRBV2 and TRBJ1-2; D remains unclear. There are 15 residues in the CDR3. In germline, CDR1 is SNHLY, CDR2 FYNNEI. V gave up 8 bases and J gave up 8 bases, with 24 bases separating them. Here the CDR3 reads CASVSLAVVGGGYTF. The CDR3 DNA reads TGTGCCAGCGTCTCCCTGGCGGTGGTAGGCGGAGGCTACACCTTC.

This clonotype was recorded at least ten times. The rearrangement uses TRBV25-1 and TRBJ2-1; 8 nucleotides match TRBD2. Germline V gives CDR1 MGHDK, CDR2 SYGVNS. CDR3 length equals 16 residues. V dropped 3 bases and J dropped 0; count of bases not matched to a gene: 4. The CDR3 here is CASSDGGAYSYNEQFF. The DNA of the CDR3 is TGTGCCAGCAGTGACGGGGGGGCTTACTCCTACAATGAGCAGTTCTTC.

This clonotype was observed at least ten times. The gene calls are TRBV20-1 and TRBJ2-1; 9 nucleotides line up with TRBD1. V lost 8 bases and J lost 7; bases outside the gene matches: 12. The CDR3 totals 14 residues. The V gene's germline CDR1 is DFQATT and CDR2 SNEGSKA (reference sequence). CDR3: CSSLMGQGTNEQFF. DNA for the CDR3: TGCAGTTCCCTCATGGGACAGGGTACAAATGAGCAGTTCTTC.

This clonotype was counted a few times. The chain combines TRBV29-1 with TRBJ2-1; 7 bases line up with TRBD2. The V segment lost 6 bases and the J segment 3 bases; nucleotides outside the gene matches: 5. Germline assignment: CDR1 SQVTM and CDR2 ANQGSEA. The CDR3 extends over 13 amino acids. The CDR3 DNA sequence: TGCAGCGTGTTGGGAGGGATCTACAATGAGCAGTTCTTC. It specifies CSVLGGIYNEQFF.

This clonotype was seen a handful of times. This chain uses TRBV2 with TRBJ2-7; no clear D. The CDR3 runs 12 residues. Trimming pared 0 bases from V and 4 bases from J, leaving 4 bases between. Germline CDR1 reads SNHLY; CDR2 reads FYNNEI. The CDR3 bases are TGTGCCAGCAGTGAAGCACAGTACGAGCAGTACTTC. Protein sequence: CASSEAQYEQYF. The full variable domain, in which reference TRBV2 and TRBJ2-7 provide the parts outside the CDR3, is EPEVTQTPSHQVTQMGQEVILRCVPISNHLYFYWYRQILGQKVEFLVSFYNNEISEKSEIFDDQFSVERPDGSNFTLKIRSTKLEDSAMYFCASSEAQYEQYFGPGTRLTVT.

The sample holds many counts of this clonotype. V is TRBV30 and J is TRBJ1-3; no firm D call. The length of the CDR3 is 12 residues. The V gene's germline CDR1 is GTSNPN and CDR2 SVGIG (reference sequence). The V end was cut by 0 bases, the J end by 4 bases, with 4 bases between. The CDR3 DNA reads TGTGCCTGGAGTGTACTAGGAAACACCATATATTTT. This gives the protein CAWSVLGNTIYF.

The CDR3 sequence is CASSRTGGKQETQYF. The CDR3 coding sequence is TGTGCCAGCAGCCGGACAGGGGGAAAGCAAGAGACCCAGTACTTC. The chain uses TRBV14 and TRBJ2-5; 10 bases match TRBD1. Germline CDR1 reads SGHDN; CDR2 reads FVKESK. The CDR3 contains 15 residues. V was pared by 4 bases and J by 2 bases, with 4 bases of the junction left unmatched.

This clonotype was counted only a few times. V gene TRBV10-3 combines with J gene TRBJ1-2; D is unresolved. The CDR3 has 13 residues. Germline CDR1 is ENHRY and CDR2 is SYGVKD. Trimming shortened V by 1 base and J by 6 bases, and 9 bases separated the two germline ends. For the CDR3, the DNA is TGTGCCATCAGTGAGTGGAGCGAGCATGGCTACACCTTC. This codes for CAISEWSEHGYTF.

J is TRBJ2-1 and V is TRBV27, with a tentative D call TRBD2 (5 bases). With 1 base removed from V and 4 bases from J, the gap between germline ends came to 14 bases. This CDR3 contains 16 residues. CDR1 is MNHEY, CDR2 SMNVEV, per germline (reference sequence). CDR3: CASSLYWTGVYNEQFF. The DNA for the CDR3 is TGTGCCAGCAGTTTATATTGGACTGGGGTTTACAATGAGCAGTTCTTC.

A few counts support this clonotype. V and J are TRBV19 and TRBJ2-7; a weak D match, TRBD2 (5 bases). This CDR3 is built from 16 residues. Germline loops: CDR1 LNHDA, CDR2 SQIVND (reference sequence). Trimming took 0 bases from V and 4 from J, leaving 16 bases between them. CDR3 protein: CASSIDSSFSIYEQYF. CDR3 DNA: TGTGCCAGTAGTATAGATTCTAGCTTCTCCATTTACGAGCAGTACTTC.

On this clonotype: A read error may explain this, as a much larger clone is one base away. CDR3: CASSGPASNQPQHF. In DNA, the CDR3 is TGTGCCAGCAGTGGTCCGGCTAGCAATCAGCCCCAGCATTTT. The V call is TRBV27, the J call TRBJ1-5, with D unresolved. The CDR3 runs to 14 residues. Germline V gene lookup returns CDR1 MNHEY and CDR2 SMNVEV (reference sequence). Between the trimmed V and J ends, which lost 5 bases and 0 bases, there was a span of 8 bases.

In its sample, this clonotype was seen a few times. The chain couples TRBV6-4 to TRBJ2-5; D is possibly TRBD2 (5 bases). The CDR3 consists of 14 residues. Germline V gene sequence: CDR1 MRHNA, CDR2 SNTAGT. V shed 5 bases and J shed 6 bases, with 16 bases lying between them. CDR3 DNA: TGTGCCAGCAGTCCAAGTCCCGAGGGAAAGACCCAGTACTTC. Protein: CASSPSPEGKTQYF.

The chain couples TRBV9 to TRBJ2-1, with 7 bases matching TRBD2. This CDR3 has 20 amino acids. Germline-derived CDR1 and CDR2 are SGDLS and YYNGEE. Unmatched junction bases numbered 21, after V lost 3 bases and J lost 3 bases. The CDR3 sequence: CASSAPKAGWAKQYYNEQFF. In nucleotides, the CDR3 is TGTGCCAGCAGCGCCCCCAAAGCGGGATGGGCCAAACAGTACTACAATGAGCAGTTCTTC.

The chain is built from TRBV7-8 and TRBJ2-5, with unresolved D. Germline CDR1 SGHVS, CDR2 FQNEAQ. This CDR3 region has 16 residues. Between the trimmed V and J ends, which lost 5 bases and 3 bases, there was a span of 19 bases. CDR3 residues: CASSNPWPLRKETQYF. DNA of the CDR3: TGTGCCAGCAGCAACCCCTGGCCTCTTAGAAAAGAGACCCAGTACTTC.